The present TCR beta chain was sequenced within a study of T cells expressing NK-cell markers. General study points: The CD3+CD56-NKG2C+ fraction was also led by these clonotypes in a few donors. In a handful of donors, dominant NKG2C+ clonotypes were roughly 1.0-8% of CD8+ T cells.

Germline CDR1 reads MRHNA; CDR2 reads SNTAGT. The CDR3 length is 14 residues. TCRdb re-called the 5' RACE reads and gives one entry per CDR3 protein, without DNA. This sample contains about 260,000 distinct CDR3 sequences. About this clonotype: Its antigen is not identified.

The sample taken for sequencing was blood T cells: a sorted CD56 or NKG2C T cell subset, CD4+ or CD8+ T cells, or bulk PBMC T cells (not recorded which). The V gene is TRBV6-4, the J gene TRBJ2-3; TCRdb indicates TRBD1, and absent DNA this call remains unverified. The receptor comes from a woman aged 18-70 years in good health. The chain's CDR3 is CASSVLPGSGTQYF.